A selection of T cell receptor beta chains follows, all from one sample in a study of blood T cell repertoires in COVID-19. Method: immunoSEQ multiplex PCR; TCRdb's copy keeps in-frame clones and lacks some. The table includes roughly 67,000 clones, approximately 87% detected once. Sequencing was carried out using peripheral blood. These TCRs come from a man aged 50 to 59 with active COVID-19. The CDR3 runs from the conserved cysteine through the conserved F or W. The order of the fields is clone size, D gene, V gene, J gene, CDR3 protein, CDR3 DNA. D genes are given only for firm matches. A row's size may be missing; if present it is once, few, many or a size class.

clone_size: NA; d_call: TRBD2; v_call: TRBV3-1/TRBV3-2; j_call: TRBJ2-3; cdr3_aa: CASSPREDTDTQYF; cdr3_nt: TGTGCCAGCAGCCCTCGGGAGGACACAGATACGCAGTATTTT
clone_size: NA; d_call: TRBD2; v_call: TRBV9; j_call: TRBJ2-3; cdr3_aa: CASSGGSGKRDTQYF; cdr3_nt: TGTGCCAGCAGCGGTGGTAGCGGGAAGCGAGATACGCAGTATTTT
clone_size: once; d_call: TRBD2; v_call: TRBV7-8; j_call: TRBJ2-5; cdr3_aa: CASSSSGTSGPYWTQYF; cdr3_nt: TGTGCCAGCAGCTCCTCCGGGACTAGCGGACCTTATTGGACCCAGTACTTC
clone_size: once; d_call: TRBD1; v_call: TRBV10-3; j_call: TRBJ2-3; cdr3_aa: CAIRRWTGGGTDTQYF; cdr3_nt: TGTGCCATCAGACGATGGACAGGGGGTGGCACAGATACGCAGTATTTT
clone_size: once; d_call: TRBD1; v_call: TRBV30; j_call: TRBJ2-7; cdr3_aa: CAWSDRGYVQQYF; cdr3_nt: TGTGCCTGGAGTGACAGGGGGTATGTTCAGCAGTACTTC
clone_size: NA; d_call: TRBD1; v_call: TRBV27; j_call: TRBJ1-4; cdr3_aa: CASSPQRQGGAKLFF; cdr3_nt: TGTGCCAGCAGTCCCCAGAGACAGGGTGGCGCAAAACTGTTTTTT
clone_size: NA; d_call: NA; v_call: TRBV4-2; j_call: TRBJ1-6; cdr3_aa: CASSQDRADPLHF; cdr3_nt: TGTGCCAGCAGCCAAGACAGGGCGGATCCCCTCCACTTT
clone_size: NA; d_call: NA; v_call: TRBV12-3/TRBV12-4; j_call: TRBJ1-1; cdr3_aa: CASRDNMNTEAFF; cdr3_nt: TGTGCCAGCCGGGACAACATGAACACTGAAGCTTTCTTT
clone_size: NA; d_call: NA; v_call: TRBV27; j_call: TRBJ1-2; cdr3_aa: CASSPDSYRTDSPNYGYTF; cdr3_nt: TGTGCCAGCAGTCCCGACTCATACCGGACGGACTCTCCTAACTATGGCTACACCTTC
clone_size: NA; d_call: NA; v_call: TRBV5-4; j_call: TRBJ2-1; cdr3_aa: CASSFDSAGTYNEQFF; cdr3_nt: TGTGCCAGCAGCTTTGATTCCGCCGGGACCTACAATGAGCAGTTCTTC
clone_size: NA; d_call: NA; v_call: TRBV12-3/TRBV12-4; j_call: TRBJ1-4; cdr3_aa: CASSPTGNEKLFF; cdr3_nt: TGTGCCAGCAGCCCCACAGGGAATGAAAAACTGTTTTTT
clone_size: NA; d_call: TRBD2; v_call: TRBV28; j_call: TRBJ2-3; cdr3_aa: CASSLAGVGDTQYF; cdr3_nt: TGTGCCAGCAGTCTAGCGGGAGTTGGAGATACGCAGTATTTT
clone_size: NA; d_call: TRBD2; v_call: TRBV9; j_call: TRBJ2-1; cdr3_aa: CASSVGGGTSLTNEQFF; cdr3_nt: TGTGCCAGCAGCGTAGGAGGAGGGACTAGTCTGACCAATGAGCAGTTCTTC
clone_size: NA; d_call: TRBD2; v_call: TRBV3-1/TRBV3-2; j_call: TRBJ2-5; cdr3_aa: CASSQDSAGGRQYF; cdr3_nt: TGTGCCAGCAGCCAAGATTCAGCGGGGGGCCGCCAGTACTTC
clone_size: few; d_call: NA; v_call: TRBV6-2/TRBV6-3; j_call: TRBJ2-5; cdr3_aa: CASSYSSVHYQETQYF; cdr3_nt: TGTGCCAGCAGTTACTCGAGCGTCCACTATCAAGAGACCCAGTACTTC
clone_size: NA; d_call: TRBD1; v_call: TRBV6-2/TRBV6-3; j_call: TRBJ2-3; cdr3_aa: CASSYRTPRTGQVTDTQYF; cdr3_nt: TGTGCCAGCAGTTACCGCACACCAAGAACGGGACAGGTCACAGATACGCAGTATTTT
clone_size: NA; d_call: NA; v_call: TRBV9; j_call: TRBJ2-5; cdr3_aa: CASSVGHREETQYF; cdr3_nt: TGTGCCAGCAGCGTAGGACACAGGGAAGAGACCCAGTACTTC
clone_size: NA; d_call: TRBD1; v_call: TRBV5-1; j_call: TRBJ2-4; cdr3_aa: CASSLGGTAQNIQYF; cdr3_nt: TGCGCCAGCAGCTTGGGAGGGACAGCTCAAAACATTCAGTACTTC
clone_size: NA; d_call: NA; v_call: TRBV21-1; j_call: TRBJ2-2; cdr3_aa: CASSVGQADEHRGAVF; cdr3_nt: TGTGCCAGCAGCGTCGGACAGGCGGACGAACACCGGGGAGCTGTTTTT
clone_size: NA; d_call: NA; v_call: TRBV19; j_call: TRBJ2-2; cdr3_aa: CASSIGLSTGELFF; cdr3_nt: TGTGCCAGTAGTATAGGACTAAGCACCGGGGAGCTGTTTTTT
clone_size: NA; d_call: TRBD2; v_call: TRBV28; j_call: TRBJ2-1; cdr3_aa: CASSPGGRGEQFF; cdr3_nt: TGTGCCAGCTCTCCGGGAGGCCGTGGTGAGCAGTTCTTC
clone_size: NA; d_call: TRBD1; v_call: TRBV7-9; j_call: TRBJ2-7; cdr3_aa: CASSAHLGQGDYEQYF; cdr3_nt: TGTGCCAGCAGCGCTCACCTCGGACAGGGGGACTACGAGCAGTACTTC
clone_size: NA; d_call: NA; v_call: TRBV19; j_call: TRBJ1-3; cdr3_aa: CASTRMGGGNTIYF; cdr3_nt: TGTGCCAGTACTCGAATGGGAGGAGGAAACACCATATATTTT
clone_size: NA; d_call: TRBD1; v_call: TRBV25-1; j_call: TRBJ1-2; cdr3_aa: CASSDDRGAPGYTF; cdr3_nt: TGTGCCAGCAGTGATGACAGGGGGGCTCCCGGCTACACCTTC
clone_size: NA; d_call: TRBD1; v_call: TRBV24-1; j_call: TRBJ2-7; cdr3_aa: CATSDPGQGSYEQYF; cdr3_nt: TGTGCCACCAGTGACCCGGGACAGGGGTCCTACGAGCAGTACTTC
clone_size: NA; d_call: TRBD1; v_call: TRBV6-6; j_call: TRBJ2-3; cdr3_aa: CASSSDRADTQYF; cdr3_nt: TGTGCCAGCAGTTCTGACAGGGCCGATACGCAGTATTTT
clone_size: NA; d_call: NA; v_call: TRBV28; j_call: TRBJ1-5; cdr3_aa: CASSGGTVNQPQHF; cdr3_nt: TGTGCCAGCAGTGGAGGGACCGTCAATCAGCCCCAGCATTTT
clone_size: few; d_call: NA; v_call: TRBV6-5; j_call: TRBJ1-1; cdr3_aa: CASGRVGATEAFF; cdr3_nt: TGTGCCAGCGGACGCGTAGGGGCCACTGAAGCTTTCTTT
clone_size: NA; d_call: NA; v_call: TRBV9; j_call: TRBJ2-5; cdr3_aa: CASSVAGSVFETQYF; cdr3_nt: TGTGCCAGCAGCGTAGCAGGCTCCGTGTTCGAGACCCAGTACTTC
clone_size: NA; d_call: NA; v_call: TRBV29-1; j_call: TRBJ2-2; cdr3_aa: CSVEDPGVRTGELFF; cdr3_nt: TGCAGCGTTGAAGATCCGGGAGTGCGGACCGGGGAGCTGTTTTTT
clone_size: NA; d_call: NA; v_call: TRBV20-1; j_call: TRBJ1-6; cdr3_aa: CSASGGHNSPLHF; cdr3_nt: TGCAGTGCTAGTGGGGGGCATAATTCACCCCTCCACTTT
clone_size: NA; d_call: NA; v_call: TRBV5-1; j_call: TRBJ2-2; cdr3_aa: CASAPGIGPGELFF; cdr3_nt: TGCGCCAGCGCCCCGGGAATCGGCCCCGGGGAGCTGTTTTTT
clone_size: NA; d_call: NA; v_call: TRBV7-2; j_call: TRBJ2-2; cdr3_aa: CASSFTGLNTGELFF; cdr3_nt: TGTGCCAGCAGCTTTACGGGACTGAACACCGGGGAGCTGTTTTTT
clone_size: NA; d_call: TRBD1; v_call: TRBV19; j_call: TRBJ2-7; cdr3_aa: CASSAGTGVGEQYF; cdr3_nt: TGTGCCAGTAGTGCCGGGACAGGCGTTGGCGAGCAGTACTTC
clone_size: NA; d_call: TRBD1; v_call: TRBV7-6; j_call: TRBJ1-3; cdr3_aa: CASSLARGQLSGNTIYF; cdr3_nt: TGTGCCAGCAGCTTAGCGAGGGGACAGCTCTCTGGAAACACCATATATTTT
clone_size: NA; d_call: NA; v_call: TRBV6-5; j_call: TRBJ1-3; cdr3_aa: CASSYSSGNTIYF; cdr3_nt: TGTGCCAGCAGTTACTCAAGCGGAAACACCATATATTTT
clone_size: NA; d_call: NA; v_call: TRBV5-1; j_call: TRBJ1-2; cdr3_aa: CASRVWEEGGYTF; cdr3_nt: TGCGCCAGCCGAGTATGGGAAGAGGGTGGCTACACCTTC
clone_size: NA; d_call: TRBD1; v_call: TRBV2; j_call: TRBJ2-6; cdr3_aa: CASGTGVGANVLTF; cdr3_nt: TGTGCCAGCGGGACAGGGGTTGGGGCCAACGTCCTGACTTTC
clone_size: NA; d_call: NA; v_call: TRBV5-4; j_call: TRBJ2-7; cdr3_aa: CASSMSSYEQYF; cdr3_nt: TGTGCCAGCAGCATGAGCTCCTACGAGCAGTACTTC
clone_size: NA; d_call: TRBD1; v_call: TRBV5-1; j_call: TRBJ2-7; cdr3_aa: CASSLEQGSIYEQYF; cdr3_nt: TGCGCCAGCAGCTTGGAACAGGGGTCTATCTACGAGCAGTACTTC
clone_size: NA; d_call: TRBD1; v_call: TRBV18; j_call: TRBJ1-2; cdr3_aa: CASSPTPNRGPFSGYTF; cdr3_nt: TGTGCCAGCTCACCAACACCAAACAGGGGGCCATTTTCTGGCTACACCTTC
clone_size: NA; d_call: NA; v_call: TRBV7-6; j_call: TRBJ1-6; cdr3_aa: CASSPGTNNNSPLHF; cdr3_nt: TGTGCCAGCAGCCCCGGGACAAATAATAATTCACCCCTCCACTTT
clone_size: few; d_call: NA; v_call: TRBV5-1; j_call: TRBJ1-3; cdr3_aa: CASSRGSSGNTIYF; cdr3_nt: TGCGCCAGCAGCCGGGGGTCCTCTGGAAACACCATATATTTT
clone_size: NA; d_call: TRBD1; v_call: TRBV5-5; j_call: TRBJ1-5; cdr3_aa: CASSLRQGSGNQPQHF; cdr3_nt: TGTGCCAGCAGCTTGAGACAGGGATCGGGCAATCAGCCCCAGCATTTT
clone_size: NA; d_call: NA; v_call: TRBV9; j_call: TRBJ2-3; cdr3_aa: CACSVAGGGGSTDTQYF; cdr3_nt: TGTGCCTGCAGCGTTGCGGGCGGGGGCGGGAGCACAGATACGCAGTATTTT
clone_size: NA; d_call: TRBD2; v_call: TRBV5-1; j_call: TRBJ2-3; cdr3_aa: CASSLTSGVLDTQYF; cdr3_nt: TGCGCCAGCAGCTTGACTAGCGGGGTATTAGATACGCAGTATTTT
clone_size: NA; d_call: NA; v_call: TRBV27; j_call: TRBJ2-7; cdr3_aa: CASSRKGGSYEQYF; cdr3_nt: TGTGCCAGCAGTCGGAAAGGGGGCTCCTACGAGCAGTACTTC
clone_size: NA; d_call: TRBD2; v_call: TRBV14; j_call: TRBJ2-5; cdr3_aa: CASSQGLAARRETQYF; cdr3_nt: TGTGCCAGCAGCCAAGGACTAGCGGCCAGGAGGGAGACCCAGTACTTC
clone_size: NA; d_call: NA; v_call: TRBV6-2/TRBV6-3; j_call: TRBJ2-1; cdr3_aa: CASSYSSEGANEQFF; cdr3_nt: TGTGCCAGCAGTTACTCGAGTGAAGGGGCCAATGAGCAGTTCTTC
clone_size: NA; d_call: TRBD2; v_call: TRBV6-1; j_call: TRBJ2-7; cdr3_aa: CASSDPSSGGYEQYF; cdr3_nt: TGTGCCAGCAGTGACCCCTCTAGCGGAGGTTACGAGCAGTACTTC
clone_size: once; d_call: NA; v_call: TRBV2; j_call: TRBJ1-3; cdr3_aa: CASSENRYGTIYF; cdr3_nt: TGTGCCAGCAGTGAAAATCGGTATGGCACCATATATTTT
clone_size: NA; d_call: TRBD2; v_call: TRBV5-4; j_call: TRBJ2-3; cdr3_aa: CASSLRLAGGIDTQYF; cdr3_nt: TGTGCCAGCAGCTTGAGGCTAGCGGGGGGGATAGATACGCAGTATTTT
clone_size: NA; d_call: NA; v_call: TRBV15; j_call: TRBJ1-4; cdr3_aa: CATSGYTGSSEKLFF; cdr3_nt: TGTGCCACCAGCGGGTATACAGGGAGTAGTGAAAAACTGTTTTTT
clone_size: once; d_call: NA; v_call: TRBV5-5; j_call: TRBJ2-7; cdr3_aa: CASSKQGYEQYF; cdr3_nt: TGTGCCAGCAGTAAACAGGGATACGAGCAGTACTTC
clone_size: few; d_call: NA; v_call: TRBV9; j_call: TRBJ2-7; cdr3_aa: CASSTSPDSNSYEQYF; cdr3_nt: TGTGCCAGCAGCACTTCCCCGGACAGTAACTCCTACGAGCAGTACTTC
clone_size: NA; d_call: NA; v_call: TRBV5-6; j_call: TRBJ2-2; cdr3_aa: CASSLMGRGGELFF; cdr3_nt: TGTGCCAGCAGCTTGATGGGGCGGGGCGGGGAGCTGTTTTTT
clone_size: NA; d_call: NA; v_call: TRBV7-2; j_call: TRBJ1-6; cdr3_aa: CASSLVGGFTRGESPLHF; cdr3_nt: TGTGCCAGCAGCTTAGTCGGCGGGTTCACGCGCGGGGAATCACCCCTCCACTTT